This TCR beta chain was profiled in a study of T cells in localized non-small cell lung cancer. Produced via immunoSEQ multiplex PCR; TCRdb's table is partial and in-frame only. In the table there are around 3,400 clones, around 20% of which are singletons. Study-wide results and caveats: Clonality peaked in uninvolved adjacent lung rather than tumor.

V shed 4 bases and J 0 bases; nucleotides not matched to a gene: 5. The CDR3 length is 15 residues. Germline V gene data show CDR1 as SGHNT and CDR2 as YENEEA. This clone was observed a handful of times. The antigen remains undetermined. This specimen consisted of lung tumor tissue, obtained before any cancer treatment. The TCR originated in a woman between 35 and 75 years old with stage III squamous cell lung carcinoma. The rearrangement joins TRBV11-3 to TRBJ1-2; TRBD1 aligns across 7 bases. CDR3 residues: CASSSPGGANYGYTF. The CDR3 coding sequence is TGTGCCAGCAGCTCCCCAGGGGGAGCTAACTATGGCTACACCTTC.